The sample holds many counts of the clone carrying this TCR beta chain. Its specificity is not known. MiXCR, applied by TCRdb to the reads, yields one record per CDR3 protein. The sample has about 150,000 distinct CDR3 sequences, more than 25% seen once. The data originate from a study of T cell repertoires in cytomegalovirus infection. CDR3 length: 15 residues. Trimming cost V 5 bases and J 4 bases, with 18 bases left between them. Germline CDR1 and CDR2: MGHRA and YSYEKL. Study outcomes and limitations: Cumulative public TCR beta family frequency identified carriers of CMV plus the relevant HLA.

This sequence joins TRBV4-1 and TRBJ2-7, with a weak D call TRBD2 (7 bases). Sequences were derived from CD8+ T cells from cultured PBMCs, sampled from culture after CMV antigen stimulation. This clonotype originated in a human donor in good health (CMV status not recorded). Some clones in this sample may be carry-over from other donors' samples. CDR3 protein: CASSYSRGPLYEQYF. The DNA for the CDR3 is TGCGCCAGCAGCTACTCGCGGGGGCCTTTATACGAGCAGTACTTC.